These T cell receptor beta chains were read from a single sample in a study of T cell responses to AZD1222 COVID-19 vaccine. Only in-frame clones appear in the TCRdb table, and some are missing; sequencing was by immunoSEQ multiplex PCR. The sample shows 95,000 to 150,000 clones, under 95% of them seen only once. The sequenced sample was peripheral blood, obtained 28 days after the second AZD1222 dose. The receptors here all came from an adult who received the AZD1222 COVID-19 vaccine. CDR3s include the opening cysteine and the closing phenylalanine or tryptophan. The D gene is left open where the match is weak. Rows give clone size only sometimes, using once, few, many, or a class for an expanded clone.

CASKSNRVLTDTQYF TGTGCCAGCAAAAGTAATAGGGTATTAACAGATACGCAGTATTTT TRBJ2-3 - TRBV27 - 15
CASSGDPQGYTF TGTGCCAGCAGCGGAGATCCGCAGGGCTACACCTTC TRBJ1-2 - TRBV9 - 12
CASSLRGVNTEAFF TGTGCCAGCAGCTTACGAGGGGTAAACACTGAAGCTTTCTTT TRBJ1-1 - TRBV13 - 14
CASSPDRVTEAFF TGTGCCAGTAGTCCTGACAGGGTCACTGAAGCTTTCTTT TRBJ1-1 - TRBV19 TRBD1 13
CASSLTGRNGYTF TGTGCCAGCAGCTTAACAGGGAGGAATGGCTACACCTTC TRBJ1-2 - TRBV11-1 - 13
CASSELTDPYGYTF TGTGCTAGCAGTGAACTGACAGACCCCTATGGCTACACCTTC TRBJ1-2 - TRBV25-1 - 14
CASSVTRVDEAFF TGTGCCAGCAGCGTCACAAGGGTGGATGAAGCTTTCTTT TRBJ1-1 - TRBV7-2 - 13
CASSIDPRNTEAFF TGTGCCAGTAGTATAGACCCGCGGAACACTGAAGCTTTCTTT TRBJ1-1 - TRBV19 - 14
CSGTTGGSLETQYF TGCAGCGGGACAACAGGGGGTAGTTTAGAGACCCAGTACTTC TRBJ2-5 - TRBV29-1 TRBD1 14
CASSQVQGLGYGYTF TGCGCCAGCAGCCAAGTCCAGGGTTTGGGCTATGGCTACACCTTC TRBJ1-2 - TRBV4-1 - 15
CASSQHRGGRGYTF TGTGCCAGCAGCCAACACAGGGGAGGTCGAGGCTACACCTTC TRBJ1-2 once TRBV21-1 - 14
CASSLVGQPGNEQFF TGTGCCAGCAGCTTAGTGGGACAGCCCGGCAATGAGCAGTTCTTC TRBJ2-1 - TRBV7-6 TRBD1 15
CASSVGFNAGGPGPNEQFF TGTGCCAGCAGCGTAGGTTTTAACGCAGGGGGACCCGGGCCCAATGAGCAGTTCTTC TRBJ2-1 - TRBV9 TRBD1 19
CASSLAASQETQYF TGCGCCAGCAGCTTGGCCGCTAGCCAAGAGACCCAGTACTTC TRBJ2-5 once TRBV5-1 - 14
CASSYRMEVPRNEQYF TGTGCCAGCAGTTACCGGATGGAGGTGCCCAGAAACGAGCAGTACTTC TRBJ2-7 - TRBV6-5 - 16
CASSFTGGGTEAFF TGTGCCAGCAGTTTCACCGGTGGGGGCACTGAAGCTTTCTTT TRBJ1-1 - TRBV25-1 - 14
CASSLRRGIANEKLFF TGTGCCAGCAGTTTAAGGCGAGGAATAGCTAATGAAAAACTGTTTTTT TRBJ1-4 - TRBV27 - 16
CASSLGQGAETQYF TGTGCCAGCAGCCTCGGACAGGGGGCAGAGACCCAGTACTTC TRBJ2-5 - TRBV6-2/TRBV6-3 TRBD1 14
CAISGTQETQYF TGTGCCATCAGCGGGACTCAAGAGACCCAGTACTTC TRBJ2-5 once TRBV10-3 - 12
CASSKTNEKLFF TGTGCCAGCAGTAAAACTAATGAAAAACTGTTTTTT TRBJ1-4 - TRBV25-1 - 12
CASRLTGVYGYTF TGTGCCAGTAGGCTAACAGGGGTCTATGGCTACACCTTC TRBJ1-2 - TRBV19 TRBD1 13
CASSLGFPGDGNTIYF TGTGCCAGCAGCTTAGGCTTCCCCGGGGACGGAAACACCATATATTTT TRBJ1-3 - TRBV11-2 - 16
CASSQDIGRASGRALITDTQYF TGTGCCAGCAGCCAAGATATTGGTCGGGCTAGCGGGAGGGCCTTAATCACAGATACGCAGTATTTT TRBJ2-3 - TRBV4-2 TRBD2 22
CASSLALTQYF TGTGCCAGCAGCTTAGCGTTGACCCAGTACTTC TRBJ2-5 - TRBV7-2 - 11
CSVGGLSTDTQYF TGCAGCGTTGGGGGCCTTAGCACAGATACGCAGTATTTT TRBJ2-3 - TRBV29-1 - 13
CASSIIEGRGYNEQFF TGTGCCAGTAGTATAATTGAGGGTAGAGGTTACAATGAGCAGTTCTTC TRBJ2-1 - TRBV19 - 16
CASSISSLEQYF TGTGCCAGCAGCATCAGCTCTCTCGAGCAGTACTTC TRBJ2-7 - TRBV3-1/TRBV3-2 - 12
CATSRLGTGDQPQHF TGTGCCACCAGCAGGCTTGGGACAGGGGATCAGCCCCAGCATTTT TRBJ1-5 - TRBV15 TRBD1 15
CAIREGLYNEQFF TGTGCCATCCGGGAGGGCCTCTACAATGAGCAGTTCTTC TRBJ2-1 - TRBV10-3 TRBD2 13
CASSSSGGYNEQFF TGCGCCAGCAGCTCTAGCGGGGGATACAATGAGCAGTTCTTC TRBJ2-1 once TRBV5-1 TRBD2 14
CASRRSEGTEAFF TGTGCCAGCAGACGGTCCGAGGGCACTGAAGCTTTCTTT TRBJ1-1 - TRBV2 - 13
CASSLDSSIPGQPNEQFF TGTGCCAGCAGCTTAGACAGTTCCATACCGGGACAGCCAAATGAGCAGTTCTTC TRBJ2-1 - TRBV7-8 TRBD1 18
CASSLRGVWNEQFF TGTGCCAGCAGCCTCCGGGGGGTCTGGAATGAGCAGTTCTTC TRBJ2-1 - TRBV14 TRBD2 14
CASSTRDRNSPLHF TGTGCCAGTAGTACCCGGGACAGGAATTCACCCCTCCACTTT TRBJ1-6 - TRBV19 TRBD1 14
CASSPSAAGTGEQYF TGTGCCAGTAGCCCATCGGCGGCAGGGACAGGCGAGCAGTACTTC TRBJ2-7 once TRBV19 TRBD1 15
CASSTYTGELFF TGTGCCAGCAGCACTTACACCGGGGAGCTGTTTTTT TRBJ2-2 - TRBV2 - 12
CASSLNRGDGETQYF TGTGCCAGCTCACTCAACAGGGGCGATGGGGAGACCCAGTACTTC TRBJ2-5 - TRBV18 TRBD1 15
CASSRDRGYEQYF TGTGCCAGCAGCCGGGACAGGGGTTACGAGCAGTACTTC TRBJ2-7 few TRBV6-6 TRBD1 13
CASSRTGRGNEQFF TGTGCCAGCAGCAGGACAGGGAGAGGGAATGAGCAGTTCTTC TRBJ2-1 - TRBV7-3 TRBD1 14
CASSLLEGTEAFF TGTGCCAGCAGTCTCCTCGAAGGGACTGAAGCTTTCTTT TRBJ1-1 once TRBV12-3/TRBV12-4 - 13
CASSGTASTDTQYF TGTGCCAGCAGTGGGACAGCTAGCACAGATACGCAGTATTTT TRBJ2-3 - TRBV28 TRBD1 14